A single TCR beta chain is shown here with its context. 13 Jbeta primers and 60 Vbeta primers were used for the PCR. Data came from immunoSEQ multiplex PCR; TCRdb stores just in-frame clones and leaves some out. Among approximately 130,000 clones listed, around 77% were seen once. The data were obtained in a study of cytomegalovirus exposure and HLA in healthy donors. Germline values: CDR1 SGHDT, CDR2 YYEEEE. The CDR3 has 14 amino acids. V lost 4 bases to trimming and J lost 7 bases, with 16 bases between them. This chain connects TRBV5-6 to TRBJ2-3, with D maybe TRBD2 (5 bases). The sample consisted of PBMCs. The receptor was isolated from a man in his forties or fifties in good health and CMV-seronegative. CDR3 nucleotide sequence: TGTGCCAGCAGCCCGCGACGGGATTTGAATACGCAGTATTTT. Translation gives CASSPRRDLNTQYF.